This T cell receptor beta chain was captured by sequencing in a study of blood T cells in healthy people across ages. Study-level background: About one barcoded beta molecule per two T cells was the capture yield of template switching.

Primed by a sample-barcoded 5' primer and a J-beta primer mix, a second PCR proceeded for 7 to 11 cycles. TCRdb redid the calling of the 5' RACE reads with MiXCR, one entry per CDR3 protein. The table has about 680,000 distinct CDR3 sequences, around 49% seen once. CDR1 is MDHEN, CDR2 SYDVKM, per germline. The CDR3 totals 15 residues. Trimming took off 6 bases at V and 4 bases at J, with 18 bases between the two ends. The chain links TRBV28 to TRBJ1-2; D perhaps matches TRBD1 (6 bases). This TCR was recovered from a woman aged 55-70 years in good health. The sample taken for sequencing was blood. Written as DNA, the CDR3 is TGTGCCAGCAGCTCGGGGGGCCCTGAGGGCTATGGCTACACCTTC. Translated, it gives CASSSGGPEGYGYTF.